What follows is one T cell receptor beta chain and its context. This clone was recorded a few times. What antigen it recognizes has not been identified. Per-base quality was not reported, and no clone a single base away is much larger than it. These data are taken from a study of cytomegalovirus exposure and HLA in healthy donors (dated by TCRdb to 2016 to 2017). In the study overall: An earlier analysis of several hundred of the donors reported approximately 270 Gb of sequence data and some 120 million unique TCR beta sequences from about 179 million T cells. To decide whether each TCR beta V gene segment behaved as functional or pseudogenic, an earlier analysis of some 600 of the donors relied on high-throughput TCR beta sequencing. A few DR-DQ haplotypes were treated as single units for association and clustering because of strong linkage in the cohort. The study aimed to test whether signatures of past pathogen exposure could be identified by cataloging public T cell receptors. The study profiled the T cell repertoires of 666 subjects by immunosequencing and related them to cytomegalovirus serostatus. The genetic ancestry cluster associated with self-reported Caucasian donors included roughly four fifths of the roughly 400 genotyped donors. Donor age, sex, ethnicity and CMV serostatus were compiled alongside the repertoire data. Genome-wide SNP genotypes for about three fifths of the 666 donors were used in a later genetic analysis, which treated that subset as a discovery cohort. A separate validation cohort of roughly 130 different subjects was used in addition to the 666-subject first cohort. Both class I and class II loci were covered by HLA typing, at four-digit resolution. The study combined high-throughput TCR immunosequencing, statistical association of individual TCRs with disease status, and machine learning to predict cytomegalovirus infection status. An early release that covered fewer than 800 HLA-typed donors contained around 330 gigabases of sequencing data and tens of millions of unique TCR sequences. All discovery cohort repertoires had been generated on a single sequencing platform. On average, roughly 240,000 unique TCR beta nucleotide sequences were sequenced per donor among a few hundred genotyped donors of the cohort, with approximately 18% of those sequences being non-productive. Typing coverage differed by locus: A, B, C, DRB1 and DQB1 were typed in about 620-630 donors, DQA1 in roughly 500, DPA1 in over 600, and DPB1 in 450 to 490. In the later analysis, no new phenotypic data were used to find candidate immune exposures; instead, reliance was placed on TCR beta sequences and their occurrence across donors. A later analysis re-analyzed previously published TCR beta repertoires from 650 to 800 donors and added high-resolution HLA genotyping to study TCR occurrence patterns. Findings and caveats that apply to the study as a whole: The classifier was reported to diagnose cytomegalovirus status with high specificity and sensitivity in both the original and validation cohorts. In a later genetic analysis, fewer N-insertions in productive TCRs were reported among donors in an Asian-associated ancestry cluster than the 666-donor mean. A cluster of highly shared sequence variants was judged likely to represent a technical artifact of the sequencing pipeline. An earlier analysis of around 540 of the donors showed that most TCR beta V segments appeared in productive rearrangements either about 90% or about 30% of the time, which broadly matched IMGT annotations. According to a later analysis, parvovirus B19, influenza, CMV and Epstein-Barr virus appeared linked to several top co-occurrence clusters. Presence/absence analyses assumed roughly uniform sequencing depth across donors, an assumption that may not hold. The cohort was sequenced for TCR beta chains only, and without alpha or paired-chain data the features that could be detected were limited. In a later analysis, the rate of TCR association differed among HLA loci, with DRB1 alleles having the most associated TCRs and HLA-C alleles having the fewest. According to the authors, the approach could potentially be generalized to other disease states and immunological phenotypes. While some public TCRs were present in many individuals, most TCR sequences turned up only very rarely across donors. V-gene and J-gene trimming of TCR beta chains was associated with a missense DCLRE1C variant in a later genetic analysis, and the association was replicated in an independent cohort. Correlated functional status among segregating V segments might be attributable to linkage disequilibrium, but an unknown experimental factor could not be ruled out. Because counts were too low, some 16 rarely observed V segments, including chromosome 9 orphons, were excluded from the earlier analysis of several hundred of the donors. Specific HLA alleles were associated with over 15,000 TCR beta sequences at a false discovery rate of 0.05 in a later analysis. Immune exposure information for the cohort was limited to CMV serostatus. A further reported finding was that TCR beta sequences accurately predicted the HLA-A and HLA-B alleles for most subjects in the first cohort. When HLA alleles, especially DR and DQ, strongly co-occurred, attributing TCR associations to individual alleles was difficult. The 87-base-pair reads could not distinguish some IMGT-functional V segments, including TRBV6-2 and TRBV6-3, so those segments were excluded. In the study, 150 to 200 TCR beta chains were listed as associated with cytomegalovirus. Because some donors lacked HLA typing at each locus, the association tests relied only on the typed subset. A later analysis found that most CMV-associated TCR beta chains appeared HLA-restricted, with HLA associations seemingly driven largely by CMV exposure. A few of the identified cytomegalovirus-associated TCR beta chains were confirmed in vitro to be specific for cytomegalovirus antigens. A later analysis found that HLA-associated TCR beta chains were more clonally expanded and had lower generation probabilities than equally common non-associated chains.

V and J lose 3 bases and 2 bases, and a span of 10 bases separates them. The germline V gene specifies KGHSH as CDR1 and LQKENI as CDR2. The CDR3 contains 14 residues, cysteine and phenylalanine counted. Left in the record is the CDR3 DNA by itself, 42 bases read in frame from the first base. The library was built by means of the immunoSEQ multiplex PCR assay. A mixture of 60 forward primers for TCR Vbeta segments and 13 reverse primers for TCR Jbeta segments was used in the multiplex PCR. Amplification of the CDR3 region of rearranged TCR beta genes was performed with a multiplex PCR assay on genomic DNA. Amplified TCR beta libraries were sequenced as 87-base-pair reads on the Illumina HiSeq System. The source study handled its data this way. Across the 700 or so repertoires, a later analysis counted roughly 77 million unique TCR beta chains, 9.5 million to 12 million of which were shared by at least two donors. A nearest-neighbor algorithm error-corrected the raw reads and collapsed the reads into unique sequences, merging closely related sequences to remove PCR and sequencing errors. Alignment of CDR3 sequences to IMGT reference sequences was used to assign V, D and J gene segments. For a sequence to be retained, a match of at least six nucleotides was required to both a V gene segment and a J gene segment. A rearrangement counted as productive if the CDR3 had no stop codons and remained in frame with V and J, and every other rearrangement counted as non-productive. Following IMGT convention, CDR3 was defined as the stretch from the second conserved V-encoded cysteine up to the conserved J-encoded phenylalanine. Sequences without an unambiguous match to a single V gene segment were excluded from the earlier analysis of approximately 560 of the donors. An earlier analysis of around 600 of the donors classified V segments as functional when productive rearrangements were above 56.7% and as segregating when the standard deviation between donors was above 5%. To diagnose cytomegalovirus status from the catalog of TCR beta chain sequences, a statistical classification framework was built. In a later analysis, TCR nucleotide sequences were compared against IMGT/GENE-DB human TR gene sequences so that V and J genes could be assigned. A later analysis assigned CDR3 sequences and most-parsimonious VDJ recombination scenarios with the TCRdist pipeline. In a later analysis, every TCR beta chain was defined by the combination of its CDR3 amino acid sequence and its V-gene family, and reads without a unique V-gene family were dropped. A later analysis removed 450 to 600 highly shared, low-generation-probability nucleotide sequences to deal with suspected cross-contamination and a sequencing artifact. A later analysis calculated a clonal expansion index for each public chain from normalized within-repertoire ranks of inferred template counts. In a later analysis, generation probabilities were computed using a VDJ recombination model fitted to out-of-frame rearrangements, and the results were checked against IGoR. In a later analysis, TCR-TCR, TCR-HLA and TCR-CMV co-occurrence was scored with hypergeometric tests, and a repertoire-size bias correction was applied to TCR pairs. In a later analysis, false discovery rates were estimated by permuting HLA or CMV assignments 20 times. In a later analysis, co-occurring TCRs were grouped using DBSCAN, and TCRdist sequence similarity was added for clustering within HLA-allele-positive subsets. Repertoires with fewer than 30,000 or more than 120,000 public chains, plus five repertoires with anomalous nucleotide sharing, were excluded from co-occurrence clustering. Drawn from immuneACCESS, this table holds only the in-frame rearrangements with V and J called that TCRdb kept. Clones are partly lost; checked studies trace under half to an unresolved V gene and leave the rest unexplained. That table is the source of V, J and clone size, and D and trimming were worked out from the DNA. In all, the sample holds 95,000 to 100,000 clones, and 77% of those were seen once. The top ten clones comprise roughly 8% of the sample.

The cohort consisted of 600 or so healthy bone marrow donors. At the time of sampling, all cohort members were nominally healthy, though unrecorded immune exposures were likely present. The donor was CMV seronegative and was included in the group of a few hundred seronegative cohort members. A peripheral blood sample was provided by each donor, and peripheral blood mononuclear cells were used for TCR beta sequencing. Genomic DNA extraction from the blood cell samples was performed with the Qiagen DNeasy Blood Extraction Kit. The rearrangement combines TRBV18 with TRBJ2-5; a confident D gene designation cannot be given. Sequencing was performed on PBMCs. The sequence was collected from a female donor in good health and CMV-seronegative. The sequenced DNA is TGTGCCAGCTCACCCCCTGTTAAACAAGAGACCCAGTACTTC. It translates to CASSPPVKQETQYF.